This T cell receptor (beta chain) was identified in a study of CD8+ T cells in alopecia areata. Sequencing relied on a cDNA template that was reverse transcribed from extracted RNA. Profiled with immunoSEQ multiplex PCR; TCRdb holds only in-frame clones, not every one. Among about 180,000 clones listed, 51% were seen once. Germline values: CDR1 LGHNA, CDR2 YNFKEQ. The CDR3 sequence is 14 residues long. Trimming pared 5 bases from V and 3 bases from J, leaving 10 bases between. Treatment defined: oral pan-JAK inhibitor, 5-10 mg twice daily. Patients with alopecia areata provided lesional scalp punch biopsies as well as peripheral blood. Study results and caveats: Resident alphabeta T cells of normal skin are also sequenced in scalp samples. In scalp and blood, many expanded lesional clones persisted during tofacitinib. Especially in alopecia totalis/universalis, lesional scalp showed greater clonality than normal scalp did.

This clone has only a few counts. Antigen: not known. The sequencing here drew on CD8+ T cells sorted from blood, taken around week 52, from a patient treated with tofacitinib. The TCR originated in a human donor with alopecia areata. This sequence joins TRBV4-2 and TRBJ2-2; D might be TRBD1 (6 bases). This CDR3 reads CASSVRQDTGELFF. The CDR3 DNA reads TGTGCCAGCAGCGTCCGACAGGACACCGGGGAGCTGTTTTTT.